The subject of this entry is one TCR beta chain. Its matching antigen is unknown. The data were obtained in a study of T cell responses to AZD1222 COVID-19 vaccine. Germline V gene lookup returns CDR1 SGHRS and CDR2 YFSETQ. The length of the CDR3 is 15 residues. Trimming removed 1 base at V and 2 bases at J, with 12 bases between. Broader study findings: Variant regions that are unmutated are reportedly the target of nearly half of spike-specific TCRs. Spike-specific TCR depth and breadth grew after two AZD1222 doses.

Measured with immunoSEQ multiplex PCR; TCRdb has only the in-frame clones, and not every one. Seen here are about 55,000 clones, 88% observed once, and the top ten hold about 14%. This TCR was recovered from an adult in good health. The rearrangement links TRBV5-1 to TRBJ1-1; tentatively, D is TRBD1 (5 bases). Sequencing was performed on peripheral blood, taken on day 0 of AZD1222 vaccination. The CDR3 loop is CASSLSWTLNTEAFF. CDR3 sequence (DNA): TGCGCCAGCAGCTTGAGTTGGACACTAAACACTGAAGCTTTCTTT.